This entry features one TCR beta chain sequence. The antigen is not known. Each ophthalmopathy patient scored at least 3 on the Clinical Activity Score and at least 4 on NOSPECS grade, with duration under 3 months. Diagnoses used clinical symptoms, serum thyroxine and TRAb, thyroid ultrasound and orbital computed tomography. J was trimmed by 5 bases and V by 7 bases; bases with no gene match: 10. The CDR3 extends over 14 amino acids. This entry comes from a study of T cells in Graves' hyperthyroidism and ophthalmopathy. The study's findings and limits: The model anticipated ophthalmopathy a median about six months pre-onset.

RNA transcripts gave rise to amplified TCR beta CDR3 regions. A set of HTBI primers served as the primers for a first-round RT-PCR of the TCR CDR3. Via MiXCR, TCRdb re-called the multiplex PCR reads, giving one row per CDR3 protein. The data contain about 600,000 distinct CDR3 sequences, more than 13% of them singletons. This TCR was recovered from a woman aged 18-29 years with Graves' ophthalmopathy. V and J are TRBV12-3 or TRBV12-4 and TRBJ1-2; 7 bases fit TRBD1. The sequenced sample was blood. The CDR3 nucleotides are TGTGCCAGCACCCGCCAGGGGGGAGGATATGGCTACACCTTC. It yields the protein CASTRQGGGYGYTF.